One sample yielded the 29 T cell receptor beta chains listed below, sequenced in a study of a mutant IDH1 vaccine in newly diagnosed glioma. Stated time point: week 23, last vaccination. The content of each vaccine dose was 300 ug of mutant IDH1 20-mer peptide, and topical imiquimod accompanied it. The antigens of these receptors remain unknown. Assay: immunoSEQ multiplex PCR; the TCRdb copy retains only in-frame clones and omits some. The sample carries around 80,000 clones, 85% to 90% recorded once. Source: PBMCs, taken from a glioma patient whose treatment included an IDH1 peptide vaccine. The source is a woman in her fifties or sixties with glioma.

The chain employs TRBV18 and TRBJ2-2; D unclear. The CDR3 spans 16 residues. Trimming left V 3 bases short and J 6 bases short, with 17 bases between. CDR1 is KGHSH, CDR2 LQKENI, per germline. CDR3 in amino acids: CASSPVGSDSPGELFF. CDR3 DNA sequence: TGTGCCAGCTCACCTGTTGGGTCCGACTCACCCGGGGAGCTGTTTTTT.

The CDR3 protein is CASRAGQSKYGYTF. DNA of the CDR3: TGTGCCAGCAGGGCGGGACAGTCAAAATATGGCTACACCTTC. This chain joins TRBV2 and TRBJ1-2, with 7 positions matching TRBD1. Germline lookup yields CDR1 SNHLY and CDR2 FYNNEI. V shed 6 bases, J shed 5 bases, and the junction held 9 bases outside the gene matches. This CDR3 spans 14 amino acids.

The rearrangement uses TRBV13 and TRBJ2-7; D uncertain. The CDR3 extends over 14 amino acids. V shed 4 bases and J shed 5 bases, with 15 bases lying between them. The germline V gene has CDR1 PRHDT and CDR2 FYEKMQ (reference sequence). CDR3 coding DNA: TGTGCCAGCAGCTATTCCGACATCGTCGACGAGCAGTACTTC. Encoded protein: CASSYSDIVDEQYF.

The chain combines TRBV5-6 with TRBJ1-2; perhaps TRBD1 as D (5 bases). Trimming took 2 bases from V and 5 from J, leaving 16 bases between them. Germline V lookup: CDR1 SGHDT, CDR2 YYEEEE. This CDR3 spans 15 amino acids. CDR3 loop: CASSFSSGGLYGYTF. CDR3 sequence (DNA): TGTGCCAGCAGCTTTAGTAGCGGGGGACTGTATGGCTACACCTTC.

In this sample, this clone turned up once. The V gene is TRBV5-6, the J gene TRBJ2-7, with D perhaps matching TRBD2 (6 bases). The ends were cut back, 5 bases at V and 3 bases at J, with 15 bases in the middle. Germline CDR1 SGHDT, CDR2 YYEEEE. The CDR3 sequence is 14 residues long. CDR3 residues: CASRAGTYNYEQYF. The CDR3 DNA follows: TGTGCCAGCAGGGCCGGGACTTACAACTACGAGCAGTACTTC.

V gene TRBV7-3 combines with J gene TRBJ2-1; 10 positions match TRBD2. Unmatched junction bases numbered 5, after V lost 6 bases and J lost 0 bases. Germline CDR1 reads SGHTA; CDR2 reads FQGTGA. This CDR3 has 16 residues. CDR3 in DNA: TGTGCCAGCAGTCCCGGGACTAGCGACTCCTACAATGAGCAGTTCTTC. It is translated as CASSPGTSDSYNEQFF. The variable domain in full, with the rest retrieved from reference TRBV7-3 and TRBJ2-1, is GAGVSQTPSNKVTEKGKYVELRCDPISGHTALYWYRQSLGQGPEFLIYFQGTGAADDSGLPNDRFFAVRPEGSVSTLKIQRTERGDSAVYLCASSPGTSDSYNEQFFGPGTRLTVL.

V is TRBV7-9 and J is TRBJ2-1; D remains unclear. CDR1 is SEHNR, CDR2 FQNEAQ, per germline (reference sequence). V lost 10 bases to trimming and J lost 8 bases, with 12 bases between them. This CDR3 comprises 11 residues. The CDR3 bases are TGTGCCATTTCTAGGTTCTATGAGCAGTTCTTC. This encodes CAISRFYEQFF.

This chain links TRBV27 with TRBJ1-1, with D possibly being TRBD1 (5 bases). CDR1 is MNHEY and CDR2 is SMNVEV in the germline V gene (reference sequence). The V end lost 3 bases, the J end lost 0 bases, and 14 bases lay between the germline ends. The CDR3 runs 16 residues. CDR3 DNA: TGTGCCAGCAGTTTCCAGGGTCTGGGGATGAACACTGAAGCTTTCTTT. It encodes CASSFQGLGMNTEAFF.

The V call is TRBV28, the J call TRBJ2-3, with D possibly called TRBD1 or TRBD2 (5 bases each). The CDR3 runs 14 residues. V gave up 5 bases and J gave up 1 base, with 10 bases separating them. Looked up from germline, CDR1 is MDHEN and CDR2 is SYDVKM. The chain's CDR3 is CASSTPGRTDTQYF. CDR3 coding DNA: TGTGCCAGCAGTACGCCGGGACGCACAGATACGCAGTATTTT.

The chain links TRBV5-6 to TRBJ2-3; D unresolved. CDR1 and CDR2 (germline): SGHDT, YYEEEE. This CDR3 has 15 residues. V shed 5 bases and J shed 4 bases, with 17 bases lying between them. CDR3 in amino acids: CASRRDFESPDTQYF. Written as DNA, the CDR3 is TGTGCCAGCAGGCGTGACTTTGAAAGCCCAGATACGCAGTATTTT.

The table lists this clone with a few counts. The chain employs TRBV29-1 and TRBJ1-4, with 7 bases lining up with TRBD1. This CDR3 spans 12 amino acids. Losses at the gene ends were 7 bases for V and 5 bases for J; bases not matched to a gene: 4. Looked up from germline, CDR1 is SQVTM and CDR2 is ANQGSEA. CDR3 DNA: TGCAGCGCTGGACAGGTGAATGAAAAACTGTTTTTT. It yields the protein CSAGQVNEKLFF.

V gene TRBV19 combines with J gene TRBJ2-2; a weak D match, TRBD1 (6 bases). The germline V and J ends were trimmed by 9 bases and 5 bases, with 25 bases remaining between them. Per the germline V gene, CDR1 is LNHDA and CDR2 is SQIVND (reference sequence). This CDR3 spans 17 amino acids. CDR3 protein: CASGSKTGSRSTGELFF. Here the CDR3 DNA reads TGTGCCAGCGGATCAAAGACAGGATCAAGGAGTACCGGGGAGCTGTTTTTT.

The chain carries TRBV7-3 and TRBJ2-1; 13 nucleotides match TRBD2. V lost 1 base to trimming and J lost 9 bases; unmatched junction nucleotides: 9. The CDR3 loop spans 17 amino acids. Germline V gene lookup returns CDR1 SGHTA and CDR2 FQGTGA. The CDR3, as DNA: TGTGCCAGCAGCTTAAATCCGGGACTAGCGGGACGGGGTGAGCAGTTCTTC. This encodes CASSLNPGLAGRGEQFF. The entire variable domain, with the rest obtained from reference TRBV7-3 and TRBJ2-1, is as follows: GAGVSQTPSNKVTEKGKYVELRCDPISGHTALYWYRQSLGQGPEFLIYFQGTGAADDSGLPNDRFFAVRPEGSVSTLKIQRTERGDSAVYLCASSLNPGLAGRGEQFFGPGTRLTVL.

DNA for the CDR3: TGTGCCAGCAGCCGCAGAAGGGACAGGGACGAGCAGTACTTC. Protein: CASSRRRDRDEQYF. The chain carries TRBV7-2 and TRBJ2-5; TRBD1 aligns across 9 bases. The DNA end is a closer match to TRBJ2-7, so the J assignment may be wrong. CDR1 is SGHTA and CDR2 is FQGNSA in the germline V gene. The CDR3 spans 14 residues.

This clone came up once. The chain is built from TRBV14 and TRBJ1-1; D is perhaps TRBD1 (5 bases). CDR1 is SGHDN and CDR2 is FVKESK in the germline V gene. The CDR3 spans 18 residues. The V end was cut by 0 bases, the J end by 0 bases, with 17 bases between. The CDR3 spells CASSQDRRGGSMNTEAFF. The CDR3 DNA follows: TGTGCCAGCAGCCAAGATCGGCGGGGGGGGTCCATGAACACTGAAGCTTTCTTT. The variable domain in full, with the rest retrieved from reference TRBV14 and TRBJ1-1, is EAGVTQFPSHSVIEKGQTVTLRCDPISGHDNLYWYRRVMGKEIKFLLHFVKESKQDESGMPNNRFLAERTGGTYSTLKVQPAELEDSGVYFCASSQDRRGGSMNTEAFFGQGTRLTVV.

The chain couples TRBV4-1 to TRBJ2-3; D call uncertain. This CDR3 spans 16 amino acids. Trimming removed 1 base at V and 1 base at J, with 12 bases between. Per the germline V gene, CDR1 is MGHRA and CDR2 is YSYEKL. CDR3 protein: CASSQAWAGGTDTQYF. CDR3 nucleotides: TGCGCCAGCAGCCAAGCGTGGGCAGGCGGCACAGATACGCAGTATTTT.

This chain joins TRBV27 and TRBJ1-1, with D unresolved. CDR3 length: 13 amino acids. The V end was cut by 2 bases, the J end by 1 base, with 5 bases between. The germline CDR1 and CDR2 sequences are MNHEY and SMNVEV (reference sequence). CDR3 protein: CASSLKPNTEAFF. The CDR3 DNA reads TGTGCCAGCAGTTTAAAACCGAACACTGAAGCTTTCTTT.

This clone has more than one count but fewer than ten. The CDR3 DNA is TGCGCCAGCAGTGACCCACAGGGAACCGGGGAGCTGTTTTTT. The encoded protein is CASSDPQGTGELFF. The chain employs TRBV10-1 and TRBJ2-2, with a weak D call TRBD1 (6 bases). The V end was cut by 3 bases, the J end by 5 bases, with 10 bases between. This CDR3 has 14 residues. CDR1 is WNHNN, CDR2 SYGVQD, per germline (reference sequence).

Only one count was recorded for this clone. J is TRBJ2-1 and V is TRBV4-2; 8 bases are shared with TRBD2. The CDR3 sequence is 16 residues long. The trim removed 3 bases at V and 3 bases at J, leaving 7 bases unmatched. The germline gives CDR1 LGHNA, CDR2 YNFKEQ. The CDR3 sequence is CASSQLGTSGYNEQFF. CDR3 DNA sequence: TGTGCCAGCAGCCAGCTCGGCACTAGCGGCTACAATGAGCAGTTCTTC.

J is TRBJ1-2 and V is TRBV29-1; 8 nucleotides match TRBD1. The CDR3 runs 13 residues. Trimming at V came to 7 bases and at J to 4 bases, leaving 8 bases not matched to a gene. In germline, CDR1 is SQVTM, CDR2 ANQGSEA. The CDR3: CSDQGDRPYGYTF. In nucleotides, the CDR3 is TGCAGCGACCAAGGGGACAGGCCCTATGGCTACACCTTC.

The chain links TRBV15 to TRBJ2-1, with D possibly being TRBD1 (5 bases). Germline V gene sequence: CDR1 LNHNV, CDR2 YYDKDF (reference sequence). The CDR3 covers 14 residues. Deletions cut 4 bases from V and 6 bases from J, with 13 bases between. CDR3 amino acids: CATSTLAGINEQFF. As DNA, the CDR3 is TGTGCCACCAGCACCCTGGCAGGGATCAATGAGCAGTTCTTC.

The gene calls are TRBV19 and TRBJ2-2; 8 bases are shared with TRBD2. V gave up 4 bases and J gave up 4 bases; unmatched junction bases: 8. Germline CDR1 reads LNHDA; CDR2 reads SQIVND (reference sequence). The CDR3 contains 16 residues. The CDR3 protein is CASSSGTRAVTGELFF. The CDR3 DNA follows: TGTGCCAGTAGTAGCGGGACTAGGGCGGTCACCGGGGAGCTGTTTTTT.

The genes are TRBV11-2 and TRBJ2-5, with 12 positions matching TRBD2. There are 16 residues in the CDR3. The germline V gene encodes CDR1 SGHAT and CDR2 FQNNGV. The V segment lost 4 bases and the J segment 1 base; nucleotides outside the gene matches: 4. CDR3 bases: TGTGCCAGCAGCTGGAGACTAGCGGGGGCCCAAGAGACCCAGTACTTC. This sequence encodes CASSWRLAGAQETQYF. Full variable domain (outside the CDR3, taken from reference TRBV11-2 and TRBJ2-5): EAGVAQSPRYKIIEKRQSVAFWCNPISGHATLYWYQQILGQGPKLLIQFQNNGVVDDSQLPKDRFSAERLKGVDSTLKIQPAKLEDSAVYLCASSWRLAGAQETQYFGPGTRLLVL.

The chain is built from TRBV7-9 and TRBJ1-2; weak D call: TRBD1 (5 bases). Trimming stripped 3 bases from V and 7 bases from J, with 9 bases between. Germline CDR1 reads SEHNR; CDR2 reads FQNEAQ (reference sequence). This CDR3 comprises 12 residues. Here the CDR3 reads CASSFGGAGYTF. The CDR3, as DNA: TGTGCCAGCAGCTTTGGGGGAGCTGGCTACACCTTC.

The CDR3 spells CASSLKRLAKNIQYF. DNA of the CDR3: TGTGCCAGCAGCTTAAAAAGACTGGCCAAAAACATTCAGTACTTC. The rearrangement joins TRBV7-2 to TRBJ2-4; no firm D call. Germline CDR1 reads SGHTA; CDR2 reads FQGNSA. The germline V and J ends were trimmed by 2 bases and 1 base, with 9 bases remaining between them. There are 15 residues in the CDR3.

V and J are TRBV28 and TRBJ2-4; D gene ambiguous. Per germline, CDR1 MDHEN and CDR2 SYDVKM. V lost 5 bases and J lost 1, with 15 bases in between. There are 16 residues in the CDR3. CDR3 DNA: TGTGCCAGCAGTCCGGAAACTCCCTTCGCCAAAAACATTCAGTACTTC. Amino acid sequence: CASSPETPFAKNIQYF.

This clone was seen a few times. This CDR3 is CASSISQYEQYF. The CDR3 nucleotides read TGTGCCAGCTCTATATCCCAATACGAGCAGTACTTC. The chain links TRBV28 to TRBJ2-7; no firm D call. Germline CDR1 reads MDHEN; CDR2 reads SYDVKM. Trimming removed 8 bases at V and 4 bases at J, with 12 bases between. The CDR3 totals 12 residues.

The V call is TRBV6-5, the J call TRBJ2-7, with D unclear. This CDR3 region has 16 residues. Germline CDR1 MNHEY, CDR2 SVGAGI. V was clipped by 3 bases and J by 3 bases, with 18 bases between them. This CDR3 is CASSYSSGVRLYEQYF. As DNA, the CDR3 is TGTGCCAGCAGTTATTCTTCTGGCGTCCGACTCTACGAGCAGTACTTC.

The chain has TRBV4-1 and TRBJ2-3, with 7 positions matching TRBD2. The CDR3 length is 13 residues. Germline values: CDR1 MGHRA, CDR2 YSYEKL. The V segment lost 3 bases and the J segment 10 bases; nucleotides outside the gene matches: 7. This CDR3 is CASSQTPGLPQYF. The CDR3 DNA reads TGCGCCAGCAGCCAGACACCGGGACTACCGCAGTATTTT.